The next 24 T cell receptor beta chains were all read from a single sample in a study of control samples from healthy donors and cancer patients. Only in-frame clones appear in the TCRdb table, and some are missing; sequencing was by immunoSEQ multiplex PCR. Seen here are tens of thousands of clones, 80% to 90% observed once, and the top ten hold roughly 2%. The sample comprised PBMCs. The receptors come from a woman aged 55-75 years with head and neck cancer.

The rearrangement links TRBV30 to TRBJ1-5; TRBD1 might be the D (5 bases). V gave up 5 bases and J gave up 5 bases, with 13 bases separating them. This CDR3 comprises 13 residues. Germline V gene sequence: CDR1 GTSNPN, CDR2 SVGIG (reference sequence). CDR3 protein: CAWGPGTDQPQHF. CDR3 DNA sequence: TGTGCCTGGGGGCCTGGGACGGATCAGCCCCAGCATTTT. The entire variable domain, with the rest obtained from reference TRBV30 and TRBJ1-5, is as follows: SQTIHQWPATLVQPVGSPLSLECTVEGTSNPNLYWYRQAAGRGLQLLFYSVGIGQISSEVPQNLSASRPQDRQFILSSKKLLLSDSGFYLCAWGPGTDQPQHFGDGTRLSIL.

V usage is TRBV7-8 and J usage is TRBJ2-1, with TRBD1 identical over 7 bases. The CDR3 totals 19 residues. The germline gives CDR1 SGHVS, CDR2 FQNEAQ. V shed 5 bases, J shed 0 bases, and the junction held 16 bases outside the gene matches. CDR3 DNA sequence: TGTGCCAGCAGCCCAGTCCCGGGACAGCGAGAGAGCTCCTACAATGAGCAGTTCTTC. This encodes CASSPVPGQRESSYNEQFF.

The chain couples TRBV7-2 to TRBJ2-2; D is unclear. CDR1 and CDR2 from the germline V gene are SGHTA and FQGNSA. This CDR3 comprises 14 residues. V was trimmed by 3 bases and J by 0 bases, leaving 5 bases between them. In DNA form, the CDR3 reads TGTGCCAGCAGCTTGTCCACGAACACCGGGGAGCTGTTTTTT. Amino acid sequence: CASSLSTNTGELFF.

The chain uses TRBV18 and TRBJ2-5; D might be TRBD1 (6 bases). V was clipped by 0 bases and J by 4 bases, with 9 bases between them. This CDR3 is built from 14 residues. CDR1 is KGHSH and CDR2 is LQKENI in the germline V gene. DNA for the CDR3: TGTGCCAGCTCACCACCCTCGGACAGAGAGACCCAGTACTTC. Amino acid sequence: CASSPPSDRETQYF.

The J gene is TRBJ2-1, the V gene TRBV4-1, with D maybe TRBD2 (6 bases). The CDR3 length is 16 residues. V dropped 4 bases and J dropped 4 bases, with 17 bases sitting between them. The V gene's germline CDR1 is MGHRA and CDR2 YSYEKL. The CDR3 protein is CASSLERTTLYNEQFF. The CDR3 DNA reads as TGCGCCAGCAGCCTCGAGAGGACTACTCTGTACAATGAGCAGTTCTTC.

The rearrangement joins TRBV5-4 to TRBJ2-7, with 9 bases fitting TRBD2. The junction had 4 bases not matched to a gene; V was cut back by 4 bases and J by 5 bases. CDR1 is SGHNT, CDR2 YYREEE, per germline (reference sequence). This CDR3 region has 13 residues. The CDR3 coding sequence is TGTGCCAGCAGCGTAGCGGGAGAGGACGAGCAGTACTTC. It specifies CASSVAGEDEQYF.

V is TRBV3-1 (or the pseudogene TRBV3-2) and J is TRBJ1-2; 11 bases fit TRBD1. CDR1 and CDR2 (germline): LGHDT, YNNKEL (reference sequence). The CDR3 length is 16 residues. The junction had 5 bases not matched to a gene; V was cut back by 2 bases and J by 3 bases. The CDR3: CASSQWGQGGDYGYTF. The CDR3 nucleotides are TGTGCCAGCAGCCAATGGGGACAGGGGGGAGACTATGGCTACACCTTC.

This clone was counted a single time. The rearrangement joins TRBV5-1 to TRBJ2-7; 9 nucleotides align to TRBD1. The CDR3 has 15 residues. Unmatched junction bases numbered 8, after V lost 2 bases and J lost 5 bases. The germline V gene encodes CDR1 SGHRS and CDR2 YFSETQ. The CDR3 sequence is CASSFTGTGNHEQYF. CDR3 in DNA: TGCGCCAGCAGCTTCACGGGGACAGGGAATCACGAGCAGTACTTC. The full variable domain, with the rest looked up from reference TRBV5-1 and TRBJ2-7, is KAGVTQTPRYLIKTRGQQVTLSCSPISGHRSVSWYQQTPGQGLQFLFEYFSETQRNKGNFPGRFSGRQFSNSRSEMNVSTLELGDSALYLCASSFTGTGNHEQYFGPGTRLTVT.

The V gene is TRBV11-2, the J gene TRBJ1-2; a possible D gene is TRBD1 (5 bases). This CDR3 contains 17 residues. Trimming cost V 0 bases and J 4 bases, with 18 bases left between them. Germline values: CDR1 SGHAT, CDR2 FQNNGV. The CDR3 region has the DNA TGTGCCAGCAGCTTAGATGGGGGACCATGGGACGGCTATGGCTACACCTTC. Translating gives CASSLDGGPWDGYGYTF. Full variable domain (remainder filled in from reference TRBV11-2 and TRBJ1-2): EAGVAQSPRYKIIEKRQSVAFWCNPISGHATLYWYQQILGQGPKLLIQFQNNGVVDDSQLPKDRFSAERLKGVDSTLKIQPAKLEDSAVYLCASSLDGGPWDGYGYTFGSGTRLTVV.

This chain uses TRBV6-5 with TRBJ2-5; 9 bases are a match to TRBD1. CDR1 is MNHEY, CDR2 SVGAGI, per germline. This CDR3 region has 14 residues. Losses at the gene ends were 7 bases for V and 7 bases for J; bases not matched to a gene: 10. The CDR3 sequence: CASKVQGASLTQYF. CDR3 nucleotide sequence: TGTGCCAGCAAAGTACAGGGGGCGAGCTTGACCCAGTACTTC.

CDR3 in amino acids: CASSIGQGGPDTQYF. CDR3 DNA: TGTGCCAGTAGTATAGGGCAGGGTGGTCCAGATACGCAGTATTTT. The rearrangement joins TRBV19 to TRBJ2-3, with TRBD1 as a possible D gene (5 bases). The CDR3 has 15 amino acids. V lost 1 base, J lost 4 bases, and 12 bases lay in between. Germline CDR1 LNHDA, CDR2 SQIVND (reference sequence).

The rearrangement links TRBV19 to TRBJ2-5; 11 bases are shared with TRBD2. The CDR3 length is 16 residues. Per germline, CDR1 LNHDA and CDR2 SQIVND (reference sequence). Trimming cost V 4 bases and J 4 bases; bases outside gene matches: 8. For the CDR3, the DNA is TGTGCCAGTAGTAGGACTAGCGGGCTAGCGGTAGAGACCCAGTACTTC. It specifies CASSRTSGLAVETQYF.

V is TRBV7-9 and J is TRBJ1-1; no clear D. This CDR3 region has 13 residues. Trimming took off 3 bases at V and 4 bases at J, with 9 bases between the two ends. The germline gives CDR1 SEHNR, CDR2 FQNEAQ (reference sequence). In DNA, the CDR3 is TGTGCCAGCAGCTTCCCGGGAGGCACTGAAGCTTTCTTT. This encodes CASSFPGGTEAFF.

The rearrangement joins TRBV11-2 to TRBJ1-5; D is possibly TRBD1 (6 bases). The CDR3 spans 16 residues. V lost 3 bases and J lost 0, with 12 bases in between. Germline-derived CDR1 and CDR2 are SGHAT and FQNNGV. This CDR3 reads CASSFGTSYSNQPQHF. As DNA, the CDR3 is TGTGCCAGCAGCTTCGGGACATCGTATAGCAATCAGCCCCAGCATTTT.

The rearrangement links TRBV7-2 to TRBJ1-1; 7 nucleotides align to TRBD1. Trimming cost V 5 bases and J 0 bases; bases outside gene matches: 6. CDR1 SGHTA and CDR2 FQGNSA come from the germline V gene. This CDR3 comprises 15 residues. DNA for the CDR3: TGTGCCAGCAGCCGGGGACAGCTACTGAACACTGAAGCTTTCTTT. The encoded protein is CASSRGQLLNTEAFF.

The chain carries TRBV7-8 and TRBJ2-1; no definite D call. V gave up 2 bases and J gave up 8 bases, with 10 bases separating them. The CDR3 is made up of 13 amino acids. In germline, CDR1 is SGHVS, CDR2 FQNEAQ. This CDR3 reads CASSLNSLHEQFF. CDR3 bases: TGTGCCAGCAGCTTAAATAGTCTGCATGAGCAGTTCTTC. Based on the CDR3 plus reference TRBV7-8 and TRBJ2-1, the full variable domain is GAGVSQSPRYKVAKRGQDVALRCDPISGHVSLFWYQQALGQGPEFLTYFQNEAQLDKSGLPSDRFFAERPEGSVSTLKIQRTQQEDSAVYLCASSLNSLHEQFFGPGTRLTVL.

The chain links TRBV5-5 to TRBJ2-7; TRBD2 aligns across 7 bases. V was clipped by 4 bases and J by 4 bases; unmatched bases: 14. Looked up from germline, CDR1 is SGHKS and CDR2 is YYEKEE (reference sequence). The CDR3 covers 16 residues. The DNA for the CDR3 is TGTGCCAGCAGCAACCTTGGTGGCGGGAGAGGGTACGAGCAGTACTTC. Amino acids: CASSNLGGGRGYEQYF.

The rearrangement joins TRBV5-5 to TRBJ2-1; the D is unclear. The germline V gene has CDR1 SGHKS and CDR2 YYEKEE (reference sequence). The CDR3 covers 15 residues. The V end was cut by 1 base, the J end by 2 bases, with 10 bases between. The DNA of the CDR3 is TGTGCCAGCAGCTTGTCGGACCCCACCTACAATGAGCAGTTCTTC. This translates into CASSLSDPTYNEQFF.

The V and J genes are TRBV30 and TRBJ2-1; TRBD1 might be the D (5 bases). V was cut by 3 bases and J by 3 bases, with 9 bases left in between. The CDR3 is 13 residues long. Germline V gene lookup returns CDR1 GTSNPN and CDR2 SVGIG (reference sequence). The chain's CDR3 is CAWRQDNYNEQFF. The CDR3 DNA reads as TGTGCCTGGAGACAGGACAACTACAATGAGCAGTTCTTC.

The genes are TRBV29-1 and TRBJ2-5; D remains ambiguous. Germline V gene data show CDR1 as SQVTM and CDR2 as ANQGSEA. This CDR3 contains 12 residues. Trimming cost V 7 bases and J 13 bases, with 22 bases left between them. Here the CDR3 reads CSAYNEFRLMYF. Written as DNA, the CDR3 is TGCAGCGCGTATAACGAGTTCCGTTTGATGTACTTC. Combining the CDR3 with reference TRBV29-1 and TRBJ2-5 gives the whole variable domain SAVISQKPSRDICQRGTSLTIQCQVDSQVTMMFWYRQQPGQSLTLIATANQGSEATYESGFVIDKFPISRPNLTFSTLTVSNMSPEDSSIYLCSAYNEFRLMYFGPGTRLLVL.

This chain links TRBV5-5 with TRBJ2-1, with D possibly being TRBD1 or TRBD2 (5 bases each). V dropped 4 bases and J dropped 4 bases, with 15 bases sitting between them. Germline CDR1 is SGHKS and CDR2 is YYEKEE (reference sequence). The CDR3 covers 15 residues. The CDR3 nucleotides read TGTGCCAGCAGCGGCCGGGACGGACCTTACAATGAGCAGTTCTTC. It translates to CASSGRDGPYNEQFF.

The chain carries TRBV15 and TRBJ2-2; D remains unclear. This CDR3 has 14 residues. V lost 4 bases to trimming and J lost 4 bases, with 10 bases between them. Germline loops: CDR1 LNHNV, CDR2 YYDKDF (reference sequence). DNA of the CDR3: TGTGCCACCAGCACACCACAGAGCACCGGGGAGCTGTTTTTT. Protein sequence: CATSTPQSTGELFF.

This chain connects TRBV3-1 (or the pseudogene TRBV3-2) to TRBJ2-7; D remains ambiguous. This CDR3 comprises 12 residues. Trimming pared 4 bases from V and 6 bases from J, leaving 10 bases between. Germline CDR1 is LGHDT and CDR2 is YNNKEL (reference sequence). In nucleotides, the CDR3 is TGTGCCAGCAGCCCCTCTTTTGGCGAGCAGTACTTC. Translated, it gives CASSPSFGEQYF.

The chain is built from TRBV7-2 and TRBJ2-1, with 7 bases aligning to TRBD1. CDR1 and CDR2 (germline): SGHTA, FQGNSA. This CDR3 is 13 amino acids long. The V gene end was trimmed by 2 bases and the J gene end by 7 bases; junction bases not matched to a gene: 2. CDR3 DNA sequence: TGTGCCAGCAGCTTATACAGGGGTAATGAGCAGTTCTTC. Encoded protein: CASSLYRGNEQFF.